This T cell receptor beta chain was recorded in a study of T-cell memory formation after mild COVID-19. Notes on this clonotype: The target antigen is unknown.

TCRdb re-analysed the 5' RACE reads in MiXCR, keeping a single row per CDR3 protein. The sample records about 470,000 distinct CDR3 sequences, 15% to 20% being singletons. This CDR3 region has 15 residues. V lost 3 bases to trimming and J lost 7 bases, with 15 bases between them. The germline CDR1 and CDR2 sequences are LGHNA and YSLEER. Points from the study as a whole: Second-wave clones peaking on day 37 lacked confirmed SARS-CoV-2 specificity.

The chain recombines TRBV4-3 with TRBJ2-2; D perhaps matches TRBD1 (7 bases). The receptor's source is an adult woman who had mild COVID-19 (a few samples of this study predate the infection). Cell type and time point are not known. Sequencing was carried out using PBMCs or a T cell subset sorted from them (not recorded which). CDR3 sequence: CASSQEGARVGELFF. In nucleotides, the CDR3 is TGCGCCAGCAGCCAGGAGGGGGCGCGGGTCGGGGAGCTGTTTTTT.